Listed below are T cell receptor beta chains from one sample, sequenced in a study of CD8 T cells in ankylosing spondylitis. MiXCR, applied by TCRdb to the 5' RACE reads, yields one record per CDR3 protein. The table shows about 320,000 distinct CDR3 sequences, with approximately 10% occurring only once. Sample: blood, either unsorted or a sorted T cell fraction (not recorded which). These receptors all come from a female donor with ankylosing spondylitis or in good health (not recorded which). The CDR3 runs from the conserved cysteine through the conserved F or W. The order of the fields is clone size, CDR3 length, D gene, J gene, V gene, CDR3 protein, CDR3 DNA. The D gene is left open where the match is weak. Expanded clones are given a class, and other clones once, few, many or no size at all.

few 18 - TRBJ2-7 TRBV7-6 CASSSTWPGGAHSYEQYF TGTGCCAGCAGCTCCACGTGGCCTGGCGGGGCACACTCCTACGAGCAGTACTTC
many 15 TRBD2 TRBJ2-5 TRBV20-1 CSARPLGLARETQYF TGCAGTGCTAGACCACTCGGACTAGCTAGAGAGACCCAGTACTTC
- 14 TRBD1 TRBJ1-4 TRBV6-1 CASREGQGYKKLFF TGTGCCAGCAGAGAAGGACAGGGGTATAAAAAACTGTTTTTT
many 15 TRBD1 TRBJ2-7 TRBV20-1 CSARSVAGGVYEQYF TGCAGTGCTAGATCGGTGGCAGGGGGTGTCTACGAGCAGTACTTC
many 14 TRBD1 TRBJ2-7 TRBV20-1 CSASIRTGSPKWYF TGCAGTGCTAGTATCCGGACAGGGTCCCCTAAGTGGTACTTC
many 14 - TRBJ1-2 TRBV20-1 CSATRQLTNYGYTF TGCAGTGCTACAAGACAACTTACTAACTATGGCTACACCTTC
few 15 TRBD2 TRBJ2-1 TRBV30 CAWSKPSGGYNEQFF TGTGCCTGGAGTAAGCCTAGCGGGGGATACAATGAGCAGTTCTTC
few 13 TRBD1 TRBJ1-2 TRBV29-1 CSVDRETYYGYTF TGCAGCGTGGACAGGGAGACCTACTATGGCTACACCTTC
once 17 - TRBJ2-7 TRBV7-6 CASSLGPMEEKSYEQYF TGTGCCAGCAGCTTAGGTCCGATGGAGGAAAAATCCTACGAGCAGTACTTC
many 13 - TRBJ2-2 TRBV5-1 CASSLDNTGELFF TGCGCCAGCAGCTTGGATAACACCGGGGAGCTGTTTTTT
few 13 TRBD2 TRBJ2-3 TRBV12-3/TRBV12-4 CASSRSAGALQYF TGTGCCAGCAGCCGCTCAGCGGGGGCCCTTCAGTATTTT
many 14 - TRBJ2-2 TRBV29-1 CSFDEGGNTGELFF TGCAGCTTCGATGAGGGGGGCAACACCGGGGAGCTGTTTTTT
- 12 - TRBJ1-2 TRBV29-1 CSVVVTGYGYTF TGCAGCGTTGTTGTGACAGGATATGGCTACACCTTC
few 13 - TRBJ2-2 TRBV28 CATPGAGAGELFF TGTGCCACTCCGGGAGCTGGCGCCGGGGAGCTGTTTTTT
few 14 - TRBJ2-7 TRBV30 CAWPASGSSYEQYF TGTGCCTGGCCCGCAAGCGGGTCCTCCTACGAGCAGTACTTC
few 15 TRBD1 TRBJ2-2 TRBV6-2/TRBV6-3 CASSYSWTGGRELFF TGTGCCAGCAGTTACTCCTGGACAGGGGGCCGGGAGCTGTTTTTT
few 18 TRBD1 TRBJ2-3 TRBV5-1 CASSFDSGQGIGADTQYF TGCGCCAGCAGCTTCGACTCAGGACAGGGGATAGGGGCAGATACGCAGTATTTT
few 17 TRBD2 TRBJ2-5 TRBV4-1 CASSQDGAGGLQETQYF TGCGCCAGCAGCCAAGATGGAGCGGGGGGGCTACAAGAGACCCAGTACTTC
- 13 TRBD1 TRBJ1-2 TRBV28 CASSFGTGPGYTF TGTGCCAGCAGTTTTGGGACAGGCCCTGGCTACACCTTC
many 16 TRBD2 TRBJ2-1 TRBV12-5 CASGLGGTSGRDEQFF TGTGCTAGTGGTTTGGGCGGGACTAGCGGGAGGGACGAGCAGTTCTTC
many 18 - TRBJ2-1 TRBV10-3 CAISNTGFDGTTHNEQFF TGTGCCATCAGCAACACAGGGTTTGACGGGACAACCCACAATGAGCAGTTCTTC
- 12 - TRBJ2-1 TRBV20-1 CSASVAYNEQFF TGCAGTGCTAGTGTGGCCTACAATGAGCAGTTCTTC
many 16 - TRBJ1-1 TRBV6-2/TRBV6-3 CASSPTVWTPASEAFF TGTGCCAGCAGCCCTACCGTGTGGACACCGGCGAGTGAAGCTTTCTTT
many 11 - TRBJ2-1 TRBV20-1 CSASLAREQFF TGCAGTGCTAGTTTAGCACGCGAGCAGTTCTTC
many 13 - TRBJ2-7 TRBV20-1 CSAGRTDNYEQYF TGCAGTGCTGGCAGGACTGACAACTACGAGCAGTACTTC
many 15 - TRBJ1-5 TRBV28 CASSVGTARGQPQHF TGTGCCAGCAGTGTTGGGACGGCCCGGGGTCAGCCCCAGCATTTT
few 16 - TRBJ2-7 TRBV7-8 CASSLAGVGRVGEQYF TGTGCCAGCAGCTTAGCCGGGGTAGGAAGGGTGGGAGAGCAGTACTTC
few 14 - TRBJ2-6 TRBV20-1 CSARGPLGANVLTF TGCAGTGCTAGAGGGCCCCTCGGGGCCAACGTCCTGACTTTC
once 14 - TRBJ1-5 TRBV6-1 CASTLGPGNQPQHF TGTGCCAGCACCCTCGGGCCCGGGAATCAGCCCCAGCATTTT
many 14 - TRBJ1-1 TRBV7-9 CASSGFAMNTEAFF TGTGCCAGCAGCGGATTCGCTATGAACACTGAAGCTTTCTTT
- 18 TRBD2 TRBJ2-2 TRBV7-8 CASSLARTSGSDTGELFF TGTGCCAGCAGCTTAGCGAGGACTAGCGGGAGTGACACCGGGGAGCTGTTTTTT
- 16 - TRBJ2-7 TRBV6-5 CASSYMMSASSYEQYF TGTGCCAGCAGTTACATGATGAGCGCGAGCTCCTACGAGCAGTACTTC
many 15 - TRBJ1-1 TRBV11-2 CASSYLGGRNTEAFF TGTGCCAGCAGTTACTTGGGGGGGCGGAACACTGAAGCTTTCTTT
- 15 - TRBJ2-3 TRBV19 CASSPQNTRSDTQYF TGTGCCAGTAGTCCTCAGAATACAAGGTCCGATACGCAGTATTTT
many 13 TRBD1 TRBJ1-2 TRBV2 CASGTGSNYGYTF TGTGCCAGCGGGACAGGGAGTAACTATGGCTACACCTTC
many 12 - TRBJ2-5 TRBV5-1 CASSLMGETQYF TGCGCCAGCAGCTTGATGGGGGAGACCCAGTACTTC
- 16 TRBD1 TRBJ1-2 TRBV5-4 CASSSRRDREQYGYTF TGTGCCAGCAGCTCCCGCCGGGACAGGGAACAATATGGCTACACCTTC
many 14 - TRBJ2-3 TRBV27 CASRYRPYPDTQYF TGTGCCAGCAGATACCGGCCTTACCCAGATACGCAGTATTTT
many 15 - TRBJ2-1 TRBV20-1 CSARQSGRQDNEQFF TGCAGTGCTAGACAGTCAGGGAGACAAGACAATGAGCAGTTCTTC
- 13 - TRBJ2-3 TRBV7-3 CASSLSKTDTQYF TGTGCCAGCAGCTTATCCAAGACAGATACGCAGTATTTT
many 13 - TRBJ1-2 TRBV29-1 CSVRAGAVGGYTF TGCAGCGTCAGGGCGGGGGCTGTCGGTGGCTACACCTTC
few 17 - TRBJ2-6 TRBV18 CASSPWTVSSGANVLTF TGTGCCAGCTCACCATGGACTGTGAGCTCTGGGGCCAACGTCCTGACTTTC
many 14 TRBD1 TRBJ2-1 TRBV7-2 CASSPPGTAYIQFF TGTGCCAGCAGCCCTCCCGGGACAGCCTATATACAGTTCTTC
many 15 - TRBJ1-1 TRBV19 CASSEQGSRGTEAFF TGTGCCAGTAGTGAGCAGGGTTCTCGGGGAACTGAAGCTTTCTTT
- 17 - TRBJ2-5 TRBV27 CASWSKVTGKGQETQYF TGTGCCAGTTGGTCCAAGGTAACAGGGAAAGGTCAAGAGACCCAGTACTTC
many 12 - TRBJ2-7 TRBV28 CASSLLRYEQYF TGTGCCAGCAGTCTACTCCGCTACGAGCAGTACTTC
- 17 TRBD2 TRBJ2-3 TRBV5-1 CASSYGLAGILTDTQYF TGCGCCAGCAGTTATGGACTAGCGGGGATACTCACAGATACGCAGTATTTT
many 15 - TRBJ2-7 TRBV6-2/TRBV6-3 CASSFRTGGSYEQYF TGTGCCAGCAGTTTCAGGACAGGAGGGAGCTACGAGCAGTACTTC
few 15 TRBD2 TRBJ2-1 TRBV20-1 CSAAFGGGGSNEQFF TGCAGTGCGGCCTTTGGAGGCGGGGGTAGCAATGAGCAGTTCTTC
many 12 TRBD1 TRBJ1-1 TRBV20-1 CSAEDRGPEAFF TGCAGTGCAGAGGACAGGGGGCCCGAAGCTTTCTTT
few 17 TRBD2 TRBJ2-7 TRBV4-3 CASSQDSSGSGAYEQYF TGCGCCAGCAGCCAAGACTCTAGCGGGAGTGGTGCCTACGAGCAGTACTTC
many 13 - TRBJ1-2 TRBV12-3/TRBV12-4 CASSGHPYYGYTF TGTGCCAGCAGCGGACACCCCTACTATGGCTACACCTTC
many 14 - TRBJ1-1 TRBV5-1 CASSSRGGLAEAFF TGCGCCAGCAGCTCCCGGGGGGGGTTGGCTGAAGCTTTCTTT
many 14 - TRBJ2-3 TRBV7-8 CASSSISSTDTQYF TGTGCCAGCAGCTCGATATCTAGCACAGATACGCAGTATTTT